What follows is one T cell receptor (beta chain) and its context. Its binding antigen is unknown. Qualities for individual bases were not recorded, and no much larger clone is one base off. This specimen belongs to a study of OX40 agonist ivuxolimab in advanced cancers. Background for the entire study: Ivuxolimab was a fully human IgG2 agonistic monoclonal antibody targeting the costimulatory receptor OX40 (CD134). Peripheral TCRbeta sequencing was intended to test whether TCR sequence diversity was altered and clonal T-cell expansion was caused by ivuxolimab. A male proportion of around 81% and a mean age of roughly 55 years, ranging from about 23 to 90, were recorded for the dose-escalation cohort. Intravenous ivuxolimab was administered to patients every 2 weeks at six dose levels: 0.01, 0.1, 0.3, 1.5, 3 and 10 mg/kg. Among the 52 dose-escalation patients, some 20 had hepatocellular carcinoma, some 15 melanoma, 9 renal cell carcinoma and 9 head and neck cancer. Partial responses occurred in three dose-escalation patients, of whom one had hepatocellular carcinoma and two had cutaneous melanoma. Patients were allowed to have had prior anti-PD-1, anti-PD-L1 or anti-CTLA-4 therapy, and around 37% of the dose-escalation patients had previously received checkpoint inhibitors. The paper describes the monotherapy dose-escalation part (N = 52 patients) of the phase I trial of ivuxolimab. Overall results and qualifications from the work: In partial responders in the 0.1-3.0 mg/kg groups, normalized peripheral clonal expansion was found to be among the lowest, especially among CD8+ T cells. On average, CD8+ T cells showed more expanded clones than CD4+ T cells after ivuxolimab. Antigen specificity was not determined for the clonally expanded peripheral T cells. At doses of 0.1 to 3.0 mg/kg, clonal expansion of both CD4+ and CD8+ T cells in blood was seen between baseline and week 6. Low levels of normalized T-cell clonal expansion were also shown by some nonresponding patients.

V ends up 3 bases short and J 5 bases short, with an unmatched junction base count of 8. Taken from cysteine to phenylalanine, the CDR3 has 15 residues. Kept here is only the CDR3 DNA, which spans 45 bases and is read in frame from base 1. CDR1 and CDR2 are read off the germline V gene as SNHLY and FYNNEI. Patients with a history of autoimmune disease or receiving systemic immunosuppression were excluded from the trial. Peripheral blood for TCR sequencing was collected from all dose cohorts at baseline, on cycle 4 day 1, and on cycle 7 day 1. Samples came from an open-label, multicenter, first-in-human phase I dose-escalation trial of ivuxolimab. The trial enrolled adults with locally advanced or metastatic head and neck squamous cell, hepatocellular, melanoma or renal cell carcinoma. Before TCR sequencing, CD4+ T cells and CD8+ T cells from peripheral blood were sorted into separate populations.

To sequence the TCRbeta CDR3 region, genomic DNA was isolated from the sorted cells. TCRbeta CDR3 regions were sequenced using the immunoSEQ Assay. The clones in this table, taken by TCRdb from immuneACCESS, are in-frame only. Not every clone is retained; where verified, under half of the shortfall comes from an unresolved V gene, and the cause of the rest is unknown. This sample has roughly 92,000 clones in its table, and roughly 80% of those were observed once. Approximately 5.5% of the sample is held by the ten biggest clonotypes. Specimen: CD4+ or CD8+ T cells sorted from blood, collected in a trial of the OX40 agonist ivuxolimab. The chain joins TRBV2 to TRBJ2-3, with 7 bases matching TRBD1. This sequence was found in an adult with an advanced solid tumor such as melanoma, head and neck, liver or kidney cancer. The CDR3 reads as follows: CASSEGTVSGDTQYF. The DNA sequence is as follows: TGTGCCAGCAGTGAGGGGACAGTTTCCGGAGATACGCAGTATTTT.